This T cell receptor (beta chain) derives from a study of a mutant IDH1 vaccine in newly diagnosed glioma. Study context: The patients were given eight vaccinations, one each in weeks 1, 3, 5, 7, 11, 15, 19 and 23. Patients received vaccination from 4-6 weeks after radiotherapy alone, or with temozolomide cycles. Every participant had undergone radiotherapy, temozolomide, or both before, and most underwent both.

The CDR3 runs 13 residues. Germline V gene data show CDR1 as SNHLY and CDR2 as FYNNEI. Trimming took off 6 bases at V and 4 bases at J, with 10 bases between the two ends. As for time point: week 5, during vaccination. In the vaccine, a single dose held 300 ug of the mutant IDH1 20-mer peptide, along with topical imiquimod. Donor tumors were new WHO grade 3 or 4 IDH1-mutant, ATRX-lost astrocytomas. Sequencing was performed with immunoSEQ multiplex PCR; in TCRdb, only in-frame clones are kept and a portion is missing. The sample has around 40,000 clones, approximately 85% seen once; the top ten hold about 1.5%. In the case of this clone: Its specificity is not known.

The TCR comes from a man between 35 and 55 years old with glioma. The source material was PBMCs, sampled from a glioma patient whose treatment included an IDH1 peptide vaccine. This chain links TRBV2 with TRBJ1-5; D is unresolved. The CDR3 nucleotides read TGTGCCAGCAGCGCCTGGGGAAATCAGCCCCAGCATTTT. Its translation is CASSAWGNQPQHF.